This entry describes one T cell receptor beta chain. The data are from a study of blood T cell repertoires in COVID-19. The length of the CDR3 is 13 residues. The germline CDR1 and CDR2 sequences are SGHRS and YFSETQ. The ends were cut back, 3 bases at V and 3 bases at J, with 9 bases in the middle. Some clones are missing from TCRdb's copy, which holds only in-frame ones; the method was immunoSEQ multiplex PCR. The data contain roughly 330,000 clones, 87% of them singletons. The chain couples TRBV5-1 to TRBJ1-1; no reliable D call. The TCR sequence derives from a woman aged 25 to 39 who had recovered from COVID-19. The sample comprised PBMCs or T cells enriched from blood (not recorded which). CDR3 sequence reads: CASSSGGYTEAFF. As DNA, the CDR3 is TGCGCCAGCAGCTCAGGTGGGTACACTGAAGCTTTCTTT.